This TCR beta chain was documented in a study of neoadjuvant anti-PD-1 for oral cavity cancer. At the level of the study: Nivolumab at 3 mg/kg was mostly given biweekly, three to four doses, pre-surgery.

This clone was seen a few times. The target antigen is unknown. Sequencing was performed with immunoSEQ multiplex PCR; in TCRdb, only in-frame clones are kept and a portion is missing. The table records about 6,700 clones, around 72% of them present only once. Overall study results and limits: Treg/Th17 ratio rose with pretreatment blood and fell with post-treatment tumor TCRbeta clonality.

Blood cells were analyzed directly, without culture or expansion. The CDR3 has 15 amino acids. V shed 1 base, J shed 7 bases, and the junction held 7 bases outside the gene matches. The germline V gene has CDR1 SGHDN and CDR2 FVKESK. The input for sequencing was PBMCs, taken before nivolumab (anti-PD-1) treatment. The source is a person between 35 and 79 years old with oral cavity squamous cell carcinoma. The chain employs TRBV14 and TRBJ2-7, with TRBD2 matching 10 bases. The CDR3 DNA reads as TGTGCCAGCAGCCAAGGACTAGCGGGCGTCTGGGAGCAGTACTTC. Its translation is CASSQGLAGVWEQYF.